Each of the 14 T cell receptor beta chains below was sequenced from the same sample in a study of cytomegalovirus exposure and HLA in healthy donors. The PCR ran on 60 Vbeta and 13 Jbeta primers. The method was immunoSEQ multiplex PCR; TCRdb's version includes in-frame clones alone and lacks a portion of them. The sample lists about 150,000 clones; more than 80% were seen once. What was sequenced was PBMCs. These receptors were collected from a man younger than 35 in good health and CMV-seronegative.

The chain joins TRBV6-1 to TRBJ1-4; D not certain. Between the trimmed V and J ends, which lost 2 bases and 6 bases, there was a span of 10 bases. This CDR3 is built from 14 residues. Germline V gene lookup returns CDR1 MNHNS and CDR2 SASEGT. CDR3 coding DNA: TGTGCCAGCAGTGAATTTGTGTCGGATGAAAAACTGTTTTTT. It is translated as CASSEFVSDEKLFF.

The rearrangement joins TRBV7-2 to TRBJ2-7, with D unclear. With 1 base removed from V and 0 bases from J, the gap between germline ends came to 10 bases. The CDR3 is made up of 15 amino acids. Germline V gene lookup returns CDR1 SGHTA and CDR2 FQGNSA. CDR3 sequence: CASSLGLPSSYEQYF. CDR3 in DNA: TGTGCCAGCAGCTTAGGACTGCCGAGCTCCTACGAGCAGTACTTC.

This clone was seen a single time. This sequence joins TRBV18 and TRBJ2-3; unclear D gene. Trimming shortened V by 4 bases and J by 6 bases, and 8 bases separated the two germline ends. CDR1 is KGHSH and CDR2 is LQKENI in the germline V gene. The length of the CDR3 is 12 residues. CDR3 sequence reads: CASSLVEDTQYF. As DNA, the CDR3 is TGTGCCAGCTCACTGGTGGAGGATACGCAGTATTTT.

The rearrangement joins TRBV5-1 to TRBJ1-6; 10 nucleotides agree with TRBD1. In germline, CDR1 is SGHRS, CDR2 YFSETQ. The CDR3 loop spans 15 amino acids. J was trimmed by 10 bases and V by 4 bases; bases with no gene match: 8. This CDR3 is CASSRLGQGNSPLHF. CDR3 DNA sequence: TGCGCCAGCAGCCGCCTGGGACAGGGGAACTCACCCCTCCACTTT.

V is TRBV9 and J is TRBJ1-4; no clear D. This CDR3 contains 17 residues. Germline V lookup: CDR1 SGDLS, CDR2 YYNGEE. V was shortened by 4 bases and J by 3 bases, with 19 bases between the two germline ends. The CDR3 reads CASSQGSRARANEKLFF. The CDR3 region has the DNA TGTGCCAGCAGCCAAGGGTCGCGGGCGCGAGCTAATGAAAAACTGTTTTTT.

The chain carries TRBV5-6 and TRBJ1-6, with D unclear. CDR3 length: 16 amino acids. V was pared by 3 bases and J by 0 bases, with 10 bases between. Germline CDR1 is SGHDT and CDR2 is YYEEEE. The CDR3 DNA is TGTGCCAGCAGCTATTTTTTGAGCTCCTATAATTCACCCCTCCACTTT. This gives the protein CASSYFLSSYNSPLHF.

This chain connects TRBV5-8 to TRBJ1-2; D unclear. Germline CDR1 reads SGHTS; CDR2 reads YDEGEE. This CDR3 is 16 amino acids long. The ends were cut back, 0 bases at V and 4 bases at J, with 16 bases in the middle. In DNA form, the CDR3 reads TGTGCCAGCAGCTTGGACGCAGGCGCCTACTCCTATGGCTACACCTTC. Its translation is CASSLDAGAYSYGYTF.

The chain employs TRBV9 and TRBJ1-5; possibly TRBD1 for D (6 bases). This CDR3 has 16 residues. V shed 3 bases and J shed 4 bases, with 17 bases lying between them. The germline V gene has CDR1 SGDLS and CDR2 YYNGEE. Here the CDR3 reads CASSGPGPGANQPQHF. DNA of the CDR3: TGTGCCAGCAGCGGGCCGGGGCCAGGGGCAAATCAGCCCCAGCATTTT. Variable domain in full (rest from reference TRBV9 and TRBJ1-5): DSGVTQTPKHLITATGQRVTLRCSPRSGDLSVYWYQQSLDQGLQFLIQYYNGEERAKGNILERFSAQQFPDLHSELNLSSLELGDSALYFCASSGPGPGANQPQHFGDGTRLSIL.

This chain uses TRBV6-1 with TRBJ2-1, with D unresolved. The CDR3 is 11 residues long. Trimming stripped 3 bases from V and 6 bases from J, with 3 bases between. Germline V gene sequence: CDR1 MNHNS, CDR2 SASEGT. The CDR3: CASSERNEQFF. The CDR3 DNA reads TGTGCCAGCAGTGAGCGCAATGAGCAGTTCTTC.

V is TRBV18 and J is TRBJ1-1, with D tentatively TRBD1 (5 bases). The V end lost 0 bases, the J end lost 4 bases, and 12 bases lay between the germline ends. The V gene's germline CDR1 is KGHSH and CDR2 LQKENI. The CDR3 is 15 amino acids. The CDR3 is CASSPPTVTTTEAFF. CDR3 nucleotides: TGTGCCAGCTCACCACCGACAGTCACCACCACTGAAGCTTTCTTT.

The rearrangement uses TRBV15 and TRBJ2-5, with TRBD2 matching 13 bases. After removal of 1 base from V and 14 bases from J, the junction contained 10 bases not matched to a gene. The length of the CDR3 is 15 residues. Germline V gives CDR1 LNHNV, CDR2 YYDKDF (reference sequence). For the CDR3, the DNA is TGTGCCACCAGCAGAGGACCTCGGACTAGCGGGAGAGCATACTTC. Protein sequence: CATSRGPRTSGRAYF.

V is TRBV7-9 and J is TRBJ1-2, with 8 bases matching TRBD1. The V segment lost 7 bases and the J segment 0 bases; nucleotides outside the gene matches: 4. Germline lookup yields CDR1 SEHNR and CDR2 FQNEAQ (reference sequence). The CDR3 is made up of 14 amino acids. The CDR3 bases are TGTGCCAGCACCCGGGGACAGGCTAACTATGGCTACACCTTC. Translation gives CASTRGQANYGYTF. The full variable domain, with the rest looked up from reference TRBV7-9 and TRBJ1-2, is DTGVSQNPRHKITKRGQNVTFRCDPISEHNRLYWYRQTLGQGPEFLTYFQNEAQLEKSRLLSDRFSAERPKGSFSTLEIQRTEQGDSAMYLCASTRGQANYGYTFGSGTRLTVV.

The V gene is TRBV15, the J gene TRBJ1-2; 9 nucleotides line up with TRBD1. The CDR3 length is 15 residues. Germline V gene data show CDR1 as LNHNV and CDR2 as YYDKDF (reference sequence). V shed 0 bases and J 9 bases; nucleotides not matched to a gene: 8. The CDR3 sequence is CATSRDIGTGHSYTF. CDR3 bases: TGTGCCACCAGCAGAGACATCGGGACAGGGCACAGCTACACCTTC.

The chain links TRBV9 to TRBJ2-3; 7 nucleotides agree with TRBD1. The trim removed 4 bases at V and 4 bases at J, leaving 15 bases unmatched. The germline CDR1 and CDR2 sequences are SGDLS and YYNGEE. The CDR3 has 17 amino acids. The CDR3 loop reads CASSPVGRGRIADTQYF. CDR3 bases: TGTGCCAGCAGCCCTGTGGGTAGGGGGCGTATCGCAGATACGCAGTATTTT.